This TCR beta chain was identified in a study of spatial heterogeneity in lung cancer. The time point is: sample taken at primary tumor resection. Whole RNA came from tumor, nontumor lung or frozen PBMC and was sequenced without being sorted. Donors were around 70 untreated early-stage non-small cell lung cancer patients. Germline CDR1 ENHRY, CDR2 SYGVKD. CDR3 length: 15 residues. V lost 6 bases to trimming and J lost 10 bases, with 19 bases between them. One entry per CDR3 protein, called by TCRdb with MiXCR from the 5' RACE reads. The table lists more than 3,500 distinct CDR3 sequences, approximately 30% of them singletons.

The chain uses TRBV10-3 and TRBJ1-6, with D possibly TRBD1 on 5 matching bases. Here the sequenced sample was normal lung tissue next to the tumor, taken at surgery. This sequence was found in a male donor with early-stage non-small cell lung cancer. Written as DNA, the CDR3 is TGTGCCATCAGCCTCAAAATCCCCAGGGAATCACCCCTCCACTTT. Its translation is CAISLKIPRESPLHF.